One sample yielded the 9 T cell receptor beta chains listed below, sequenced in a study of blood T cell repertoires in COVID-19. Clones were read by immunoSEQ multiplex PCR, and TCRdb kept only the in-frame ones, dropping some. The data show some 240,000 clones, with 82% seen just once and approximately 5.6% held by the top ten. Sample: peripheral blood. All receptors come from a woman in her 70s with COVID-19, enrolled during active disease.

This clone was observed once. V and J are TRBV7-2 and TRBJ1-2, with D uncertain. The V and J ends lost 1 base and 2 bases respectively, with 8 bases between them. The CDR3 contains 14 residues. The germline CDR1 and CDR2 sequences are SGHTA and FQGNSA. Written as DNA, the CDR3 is TGTGCCAGCAGCTTAGATTCGGGGAACTATGGCTACACCTTC. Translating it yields CASSLDSGNYGYTF. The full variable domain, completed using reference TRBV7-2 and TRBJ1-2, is GAGVSQSPSNKVTEKGKDVELRCDPISGHTALYWYRQSLGQGLEFLIYFQGNSAPDKSGLPSDRFSAERTGGSVSTLTIQRTQQEDSAVYLCASSLDSGNYGYTFGSGTRLTVV.

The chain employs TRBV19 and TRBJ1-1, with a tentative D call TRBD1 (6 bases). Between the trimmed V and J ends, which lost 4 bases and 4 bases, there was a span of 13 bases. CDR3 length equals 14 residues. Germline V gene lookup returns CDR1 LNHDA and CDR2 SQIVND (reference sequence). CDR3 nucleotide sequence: TGTGCCAGTAGTAACAGGGAATTTAGCACTGAAGCTTTCTTT. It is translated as CASSNREFSTEAFF.

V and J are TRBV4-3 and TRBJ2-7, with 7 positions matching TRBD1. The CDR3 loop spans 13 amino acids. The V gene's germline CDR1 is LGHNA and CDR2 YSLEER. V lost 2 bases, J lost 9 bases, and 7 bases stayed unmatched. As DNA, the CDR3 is TGCGCCAGCAGCCAAAGCTTGACAGGGATGCAGTACTTC. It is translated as CASSQSLTGMQYF.

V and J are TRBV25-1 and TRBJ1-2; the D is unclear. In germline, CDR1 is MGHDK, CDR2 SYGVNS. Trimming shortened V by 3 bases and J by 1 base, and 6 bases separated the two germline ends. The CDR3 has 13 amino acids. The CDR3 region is CASSDSRNYGYTF. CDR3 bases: TGTGCCAGCAGTGACAGTCGTAACTATGGCTACACCTTC.

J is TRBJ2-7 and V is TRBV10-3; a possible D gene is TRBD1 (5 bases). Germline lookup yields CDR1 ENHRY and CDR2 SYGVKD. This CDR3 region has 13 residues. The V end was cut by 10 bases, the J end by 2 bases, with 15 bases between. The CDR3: CATTDTSTYEQYF. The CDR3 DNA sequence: TGTGCCACCACGGACACCTCAACCTACGAGCAGTACTTC.

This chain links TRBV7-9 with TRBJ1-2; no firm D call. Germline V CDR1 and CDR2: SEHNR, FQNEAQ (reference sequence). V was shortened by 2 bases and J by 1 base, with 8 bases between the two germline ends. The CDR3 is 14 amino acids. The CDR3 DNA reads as TGTGCCAGCAGCTTACGGGATCGTAACTATGGCTACACCTTC. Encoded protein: CASSLRDRNYGYTF.

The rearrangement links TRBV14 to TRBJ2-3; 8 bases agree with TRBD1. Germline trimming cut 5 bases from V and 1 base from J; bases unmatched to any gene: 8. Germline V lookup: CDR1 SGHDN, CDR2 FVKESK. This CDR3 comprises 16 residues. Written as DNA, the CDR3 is TGTGCCAGCAGCTTTCGACAGGGGCAGGGCACAGATACGCAGTATTTT. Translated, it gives CASSFRQGQGTDTQYF.

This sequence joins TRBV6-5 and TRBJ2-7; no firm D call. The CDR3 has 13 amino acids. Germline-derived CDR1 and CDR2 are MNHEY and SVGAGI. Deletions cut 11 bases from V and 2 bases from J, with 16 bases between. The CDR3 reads CAARREGTYEQYF. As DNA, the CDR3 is TGTGCCGCCCGGAGAGAAGGCACCTACGAGCAGTACTTC.

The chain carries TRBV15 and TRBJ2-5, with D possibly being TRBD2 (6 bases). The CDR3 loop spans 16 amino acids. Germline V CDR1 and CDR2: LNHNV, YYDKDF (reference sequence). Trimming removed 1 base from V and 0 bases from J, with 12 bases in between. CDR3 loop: CATSRGGGEYQETQYF. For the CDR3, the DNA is TGTGCCACCAGCAGAGGGGGAGGAGAGTACCAAGAGACCCAGTACTTC.